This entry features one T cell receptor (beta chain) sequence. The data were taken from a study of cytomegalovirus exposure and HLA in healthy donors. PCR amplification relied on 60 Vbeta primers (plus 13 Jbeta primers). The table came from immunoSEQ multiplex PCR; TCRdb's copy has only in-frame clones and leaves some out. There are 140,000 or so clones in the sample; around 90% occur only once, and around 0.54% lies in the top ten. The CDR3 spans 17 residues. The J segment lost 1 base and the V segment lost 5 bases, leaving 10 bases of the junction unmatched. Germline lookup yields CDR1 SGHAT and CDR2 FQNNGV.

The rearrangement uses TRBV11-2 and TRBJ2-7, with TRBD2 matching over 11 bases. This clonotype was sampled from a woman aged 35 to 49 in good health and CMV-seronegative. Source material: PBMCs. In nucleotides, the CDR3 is TGTGCCAGCAGCGTCATTCCGGGACTAGCGGCATCCTACGAGCAGTACTTC. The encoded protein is CASSVIPGLAASYEQYF. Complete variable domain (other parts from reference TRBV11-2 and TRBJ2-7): EAGVAQSPRYKIIEKRQSVAFWCNPISGHATLYWYQQILGQGPKLLIQFQNNGVVDDSQLPKDRFSAERLKGVDSTLKIQPAKLEDSAVYLCASSVIPGLAASYEQYFGPGTRLTVT.